Shown below are 16 T cell receptor beta chains from a single sample sequenced in a study of cytomegalovirus exposure and HLA in healthy donors. Using immunoSEQ multiplex PCR, the repertoire was profiled, and TCRdb retains in-frame clones only, with some absent. The data hold around 150,000 clones, with roughly 90% observed a single time. The specimen was PBMCs. The source is a young man in good health and CMV-seropositive.

V is TRBV29-1 and J is TRBJ2-2; 13 nucleotides agree with TRBD2. CDR3 length: 14 amino acids. Germline V CDR1 and CDR2: SQVTM, ANQGSEA. V was pared by 6 bases and J by 7 bases, with 5 bases of the junction left unmatched. The CDR3 DNA sequence: TGCAGCGTCGGGACTAGCGGGATGGGCGGGGAGCTGTTTTTT. Residues: CSVGTSGMGGELFF.

The chain couples TRBV12-5 to TRBJ2-3; D not certain. Germline V gives CDR1 LGHNT, CDR2 FRNRAP. V was trimmed by 2 bases and J by 3 bases, leaving 6 bases between them. The CDR3 is 13 amino acids. The CDR3 nucleotides read TGTGCTAGTGGTTTGTCAGGAACAGATACGCAGTATTTT. It is translated as CASGLSGTDTQYF.

This chain links TRBV6-1 with TRBJ1-2; 8 bases match TRBD1. This CDR3 is built from 12 residues. V shed 8 bases and J 4 bases; nucleotides not matched to a gene: 3. The germline CDR1 and CDR2 sequences are MNHNS and SASEGT. DNA for the CDR3: TGTGCCAGCGGACAGGGAGGCTATGGCTACACCTTC. Protein: CASGQGGYGYTF.

This clone showed up just once. The genes are TRBV30 and TRBJ2-2; D is uncertain. Per germline, CDR1 GTSNPN and CDR2 SVGIG (reference sequence). The CDR3 runs 12 residues. Trimming shortened V by 0 bases and J by 7 bases, and 6 bases separated the two germline ends. Here the CDR3 reads CAWSVYYGELFF. The CDR3 DNA reads as TGTGCCTGGAGTGTGTATTACGGGGAGCTGTTTTTT. Using reference TRBV30 and TRBJ2-2 for the parts outside the CDR3, the full variable domain is SQTIHQWPATLVQPVGSPLSLECTVEGTSNPNLYWYRQAAGRGLQLLFYSVGIGQISSEVPQNLSASRPQDRQFILSSKKLLLSDSGFYLCAWSVYYGELFFGEGSRLTVL.

The chain employs TRBV5-6 and TRBJ2-7; 7 bases map to TRBD2. CDR3 length: 16 residues. Germline V gene lookup returns CDR1 SGHDT and CDR2 YYEEEE. V was clipped by 1 base and J by 4 bases; unmatched bases: 11. The CDR3 protein is CASSLYAGVLSYEQYF. Here the CDR3 DNA reads TGTGCCAGCAGCTTGTATGCGGGAGTTCTCTCGTACGAGCAGTACTTC. The full variable domain, completed using reference TRBV5-6 and TRBJ2-7, is DAGVTQSPTHLIKTRGQQVTLRCSPKSGHDTVSWYQQALGQGPQFIFQYYEEEERQRGNFPDRFSGHQFPNYSSELNVNALLLGDSALYLCASSLYAGVLSYEQYFGPGTRLTVT.

CDR3 in amino acids: CASGLGESSYNEQFF. The CDR3 bases are TGTGCTAGTGGTTTAGGGGAAAGCTCCTACAATGAGCAGTTCTTC. The chain employs TRBV12-5 and TRBJ2-1; D might be TRBD1 (5 bases). The V gene lost 3 bases and the J gene lost 0 bases, with 9 bases spanning the gap. This CDR3 has 15 residues. Germline V gives CDR1 LGHNT, CDR2 FRNRAP.

The rearrangement joins TRBV14 to TRBJ2-1; D gene uncertain. V was cut by 0 bases and J by 7 bases, with 4 bases left in between. The CDR3 consists of 12 residues. CDR1 is SGHDN and CDR2 is FVKESK in the germline V gene. The CDR3 spells CASSQDLNEQFF. The DNA of the CDR3 is TGTGCCAGCAGCCAAGATCTGAATGAGCAGTTCTTC. Full variable domain (rest looked up from reference TRBV14 and TRBJ2-1): EAGVTQFPSHSVIEKGQTVTLRCDPISGHDNLYWYRRVMGKEIKFLLHFVKESKQDESGMPNNRFLAERTGGTYSTLKVQPAELEDSGVYFCASSQDLNEQFFGPGTRLTVL.

The chain recombines TRBV6-6 with TRBJ2-3; the D gene is possibly TRBD2 (5 bases). Germline CDR1 and CDR2: MNHNY and SVGAGI (reference sequence). The CDR3 loop spans 15 amino acids. V was clipped by 5 bases and J by 0 bases, with 12 bases between them. CDR3 residues: CASSPLASSTDTQYF. Here the CDR3 DNA reads TGTGCCAGCAGTCCCTTAGCGTCTAGCACAGATACGCAGTATTTT.

The chain employs TRBV18 and TRBJ1-5; TRBD1 matches 8 bases. V gave up 3 bases and J gave up 6 bases; unmatched junction bases: 4. The CDR3 loop spans 14 amino acids. CDR1 KGHSH and CDR2 LQKENI come from the germline V gene. The CDR3 here is CASSPQGAGQPQHF. The CDR3 DNA follows: TGTGCCAGCTCACCCCAGGGGGCCGGTCAGCCCCAGCATTTT.

The chain joins TRBV10-3 to TRBJ2-5, with 7 bases fitting TRBD2. This CDR3 spans 14 amino acids. The junction had 7 bases not matched to a gene; V was cut back by 6 bases and J by 3 bases. Germline lookup yields CDR1 ENHRY and CDR2 SYGVKD. The CDR3 DNA follows: TGTGCCATCAGCCCTATAAGCGGGGAAGAGACCCAGTACTTC. Protein sequence: CAISPISGEETQYF.

The J gene is TRBJ2-2, the V gene TRBV10-3; the D gene is possibly TRBD2 (6 bases). The V end was cut by 10 bases, the J end by 3 bases, with 18 bases between. Germline CDR1 reads ENHRY; CDR2 reads SYGVKD. The CDR3 length is 15 residues. In DNA, the CDR3 is TGTGCCACCTCGAGGGGACTGGGAGACACCGGGGAGCTGTTTTTT. Amino acid sequence: CATSRGLGDTGELFF.

This chain links TRBV19 with TRBJ1-2; 9 nucleotides align to TRBD1. The CDR3 extends over 15 amino acids. The germline CDR1 and CDR2 sequences are LNHDA and SQIVND (reference sequence). J was trimmed by 7 bases and V by 5 bases; bases with no gene match: 11. The DNA for the CDR3 is TGTGCCAGTAGTCTCCGGGACAGGGAATCCCGTGGCTACACCTTC. Its translation: CASSLRDRESRGYTF.

This clone was observed once. The chain recombines TRBV20-1 with TRBJ2-1; no definite D call. Trimming took off 6 bases at V and 9 bases at J, with 12 bases between the two ends. Germline values: CDR1 DFQATT, CDR2 SNEGSKA (reference sequence). The CDR3 has 11 residues. CDR3 in DNA: TGCAGTGCCATAAAAAACACTGAGCAGTTCTTC. It encodes CSAIKNTEQFF.

CDR3 sequence: CAIRKGENTEAFF. The CDR3 nucleotides are TGTGCCATCAGGAAGGGGGAGAACACTGAAGCTTTCTTT. The gene calls are TRBV10-3 and TRBJ1-1; maybe TRBD1 (6 bases). The germline gives CDR1 ENHRY, CDR2 SYGVKD. This CDR3 contains 13 residues. V shed 6 bases and J shed 1 base, with 9 bases lying between them.

This chain joins TRBV4-1 and TRBJ2-7; 12 nucleotides agree with TRBD2. The CDR3 has 17 amino acids. Trimming cost V 2 bases and J 0 bases; bases outside gene matches: 5. Germline loops: CDR1 MGHRA, CDR2 YSYEKL. Here the CDR3 reads CASSQPSSGRASYEQYF. CDR3 in DNA: TGCGCCAGCAGCCAACCCTCTAGCGGGAGGGCCTCCTACGAGCAGTACTTC.

The chain is built from TRBV6-5 and TRBJ2-1; D is undetermined. Germline V gene lookup returns CDR1 MNHEY and CDR2 SVGAGI. This CDR3 region has 14 residues. V lost 8 bases and J 2 bases, leaving 13 bases between the germline ends. CDR3 protein: CASSAGYAYNEQFF. The CDR3 bases are TGTGCCAGCTCCGCCGGGTACGCCTACAATGAGCAGTTCTTC.